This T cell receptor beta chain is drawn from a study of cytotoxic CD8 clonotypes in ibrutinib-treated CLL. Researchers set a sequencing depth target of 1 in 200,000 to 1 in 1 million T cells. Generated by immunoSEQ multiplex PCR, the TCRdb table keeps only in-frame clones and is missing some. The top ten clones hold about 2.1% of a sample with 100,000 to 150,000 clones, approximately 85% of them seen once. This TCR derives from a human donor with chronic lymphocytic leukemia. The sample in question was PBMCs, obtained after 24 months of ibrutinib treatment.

This CDR3 is CASSGRGGGTGELFF. DNA of the CDR3: TGTGCCAGCAGTGGGCGCGGGGGGGGCACCGGGGAGCTGTTTTTT. The chain has TRBV2 and TRBJ2-2, with TRBD2 identical over 9 bases. In germline, CDR1 is SNHLY, CDR2 FYNNEI. This CDR3 has 15 amino acids. Trimming took 4 bases from V and 4 from J; bases not matched to a gene: 4.